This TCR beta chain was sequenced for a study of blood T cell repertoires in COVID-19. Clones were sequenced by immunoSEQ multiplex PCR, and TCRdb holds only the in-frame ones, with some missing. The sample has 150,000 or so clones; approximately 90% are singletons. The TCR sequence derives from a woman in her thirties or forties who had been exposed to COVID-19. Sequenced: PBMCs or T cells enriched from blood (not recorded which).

CDR3 residues: CASSLLAGVYGYTF. The CDR3 DNA reads as TGTGCCAGCAGTCTATTGGCAGGGGTTTATGGCTACACCTTC. This sequence joins TRBV2 and TRBJ1-2, with D tentatively TRBD1 (6 bases). CDR3 length: 14 residues. Germline lookup yields CDR1 SNHLY and CDR2 FYNNEI. V lost 5 bases to trimming and J lost 5 bases, with 15 bases between them.